Included here is one TCR beta chain sequence, with context. The CDR3 sequence is 12 residues long. Looked up from germline, CDR1 is MNHNS and CDR2 is SASEGT. The V end lost 5 bases, the J end lost 3 bases, and 7 bases lay between the germline ends. Time point noted: sample taken at primary tumor resection. Whole RNA, isolated from tumor, nontumor lung or frozen PBMC, was sequenced without prior sorting. These data come from a study of spatial heterogeneity in lung cancer. TCRdb passed the 5' RACE reads through MiXCR, listing each CDR3 protein once. The repertoire has over 90,000 distinct CDR3 sequences, 7% to 9% of them found once; the top ten carry 6.9%.

Sample: PBMCs, taken at surgery. The V and J genes are TRBV6-1 and TRBJ2-5, with D possibly being TRBD2 (5 bases). This receptor was identified in a male donor with early-stage non-small cell lung cancer. This CDR3 is CASSRLKETQYF. CDR3 bases: TGTGCCAGCAGTAGACTAAAAGAGACCCAGTACTTC.